This T cell receptor beta chain derives from a study of spatial heterogeneity in lung cancer. Study overall: As counted in raw reads, each unique TCR and UMI combination appeared more than ten times on average.

There are many counts of this clonotype. MiXCR, run by TCRdb on the 5' RACE reads, gives a single entry per CDR3 protein. The sample lists about 36,000 distinct CDR3 sequences, 6% to 9.5% occurring once. Time point defined: blood at routine non-recurrence follow-up after resection. Tumor, nontumor lung or frozen PBMC supplied whole RNA that was sequenced unsorted. The CDR3 runs to 18 residues. This sample comprised PBMCs, obtained at follow-up. The J gene is TRBJ1-5, the V gene TRBV21-1; the D call in the table, TRBD1, was not verified against the DNA. TRBV21-1 is a pseudogene locus. The origin of this receptor is a male donor with early-stage non-small cell lung cancer. The CDR3 DNA sequence: TGTGCCAGCAGCAAAGTGAGGGGACAGGGGGTTGGAAATCAGCCCCAGCATTTT. It translates to CASSKVRGQGVGNQPQHF.